This T cell receptor beta chain was sequenced in a study of T-cell reconstitution after alpha-beta-depleted transplantation in children (TCRdb year 2016). Notes on the research overall: Using TCR repertoire profiling, the study followed T-cell immune reconstitution in a quantitative way in children after TCRalphabeta/CD19-depleted allogeneic hematopoietic cell transplantation.

The V end loses 6 bases and the J end loses 6 bases, and a stretch of 22 bases separates them. Inclusive of the bounding cysteine and phenylalanine, the CDR3 is 15 residues long. Here the CDR3 DNA is all that survives: 45 bases in frame from base 1. The germline V gene encodes CDR1 SGDLS and CDR2 YYNGEE. The paper as a whole reports these results and caveats: The high TCRbeta diversity at day 60 in some patients was ascribed to recipient T cells and intrathymic progenitors that had survived conditioning. Over the following months the frequencies of hyperexpanded clones went down, and after one year T-cell counts and TCRbeta diversity were mostly credited to newly produced T cells. The apparently early alphabetaT-cell count recovery about two months after transplant was reportedly dependent on only several hundred rapidly expanded clones derived from non-depleted graft cells.

Preparation of the library involved PCR. For sequencing, an Illumina HiSeq 2500 was employed. TCR library preparation used molecular barcoding, with unique molecular identifiers applied to normalize quantification of the TCRbeta repertoire. The public reads were run again by TCRdb, first through fastp at Q25 and then through MiXCR, and only productive beta chains were kept. Each CDR3 protein appears once, grouped with its most common genes and DNA. Present in this sample are about 980,000 distinct CDR3 sequences, about 29% of which were seen just once. In total, the top ten clones hold 28% of the sample. The sample's treatment or condition, from its label and the paper: allogeneic hematopoietic cell transplantation with graft depleted of TCRalphabeta T cells and CD19 B cells. The transplant recipients were children given TCRalphabeta/CD19-depleted allogeneic hematopoietic cell grafts. This clonotype was observed a few times. It has no known antigen specificity. Base qualities are not provided; no much larger clone lies one nucleotide away.

The rearrangement joined TRBV9 to TRBJ2-7, with the D call perhaps TRBD1 or TRBD2, as 5 bases match in each case. The sequencing used PBMCs, mostly from graft donor cells, collected 360 days after TCRalphabeta/CD19-depleted stem cell transplant. The clonotype originates from a boy younger than two who had a stem cell transplant for SCID, so the T cells may come from the graft donor. The CDR3 in this case is CASNPEGLPGTEQYF. Read as DNA, the sequence is TGTGCCAGCAATCCCGAGGGGCTCCCCGGGACCGAGCAGTACTTC.